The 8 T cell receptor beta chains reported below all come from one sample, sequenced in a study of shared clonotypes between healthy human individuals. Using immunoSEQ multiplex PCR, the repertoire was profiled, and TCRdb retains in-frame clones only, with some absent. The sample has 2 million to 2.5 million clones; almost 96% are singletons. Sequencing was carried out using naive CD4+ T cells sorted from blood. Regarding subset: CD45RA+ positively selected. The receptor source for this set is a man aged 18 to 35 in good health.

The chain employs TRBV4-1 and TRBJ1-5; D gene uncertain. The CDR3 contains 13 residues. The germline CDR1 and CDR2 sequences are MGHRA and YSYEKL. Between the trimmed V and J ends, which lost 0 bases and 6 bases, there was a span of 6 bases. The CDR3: CASSQEVSQPQHF. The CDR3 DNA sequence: TGCGCCAGCAGCCAAGAAGTAAGTCAGCCCCAGCATTTT.

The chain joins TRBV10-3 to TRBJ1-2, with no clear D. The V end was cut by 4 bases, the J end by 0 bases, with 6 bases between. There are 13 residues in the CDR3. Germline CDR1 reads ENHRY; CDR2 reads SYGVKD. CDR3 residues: CAISVAPNYGYTF. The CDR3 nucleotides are TGTGCCATCAGTGTGGCACCTAACTATGGCTACACCTTC.

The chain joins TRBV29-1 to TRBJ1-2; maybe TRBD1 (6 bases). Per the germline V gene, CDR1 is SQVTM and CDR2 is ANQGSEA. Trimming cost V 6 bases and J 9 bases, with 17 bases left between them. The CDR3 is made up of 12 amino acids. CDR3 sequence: CSVELGGLSYTF. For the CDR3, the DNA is TGCAGCGTCGAGCTCGGGGGGCTGAGCTACACCTTC.

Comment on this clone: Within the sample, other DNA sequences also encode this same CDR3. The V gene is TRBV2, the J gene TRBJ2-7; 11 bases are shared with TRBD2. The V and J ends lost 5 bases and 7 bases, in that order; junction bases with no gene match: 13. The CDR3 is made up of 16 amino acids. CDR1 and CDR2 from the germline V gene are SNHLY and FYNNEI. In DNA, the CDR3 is TGTGCCAGCAGTCCTCAACTAGCGGGAGTATCAAGGGAGCAGTACTTC. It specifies CASSPQLAGVSREQYF. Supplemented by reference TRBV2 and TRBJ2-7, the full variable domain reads EPEVTQTPSHQVTQMGQEVILRCVPISNHLYFYWYRQILGQKVEFLVSFYNNEISEKSEIFDDQFSVERPDGSNFTLKIRSTKLEDSAMYFCASSPQLAGVSREQYFGPGTRLTVT.

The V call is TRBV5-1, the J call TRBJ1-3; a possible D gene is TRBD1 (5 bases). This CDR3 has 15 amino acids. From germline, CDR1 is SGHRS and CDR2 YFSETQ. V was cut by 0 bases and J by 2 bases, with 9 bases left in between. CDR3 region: CASSLDVRAGNTIYF. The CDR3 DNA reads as TGCGCCAGCAGCTTGGATGTCAGGGCTGGAAACACCATATATTTT.

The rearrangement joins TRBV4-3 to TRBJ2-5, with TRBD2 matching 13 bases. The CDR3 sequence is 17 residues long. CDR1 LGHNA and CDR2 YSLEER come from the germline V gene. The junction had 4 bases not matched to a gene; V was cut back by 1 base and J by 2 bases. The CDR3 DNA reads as TGCGCCAGCAGCCAAGGACTAGCGGGAGGAGGTCAAGAGACCCAGTACTTC. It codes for CASSQGLAGGGQETQYF.

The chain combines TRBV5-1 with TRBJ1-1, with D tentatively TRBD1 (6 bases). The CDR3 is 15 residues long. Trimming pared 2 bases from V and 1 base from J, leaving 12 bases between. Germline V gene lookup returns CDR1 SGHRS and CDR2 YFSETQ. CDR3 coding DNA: TGCGCCAGCAGCTTATTTGGACAGACGAACACTGAAGCTTTCTTT. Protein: CASSLFGQTNTEAFF.

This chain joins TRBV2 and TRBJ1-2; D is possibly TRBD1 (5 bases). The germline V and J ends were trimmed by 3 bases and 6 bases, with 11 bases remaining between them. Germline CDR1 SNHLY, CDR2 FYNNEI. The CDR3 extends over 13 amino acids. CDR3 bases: TGTGCCAGCAGTGATGAGGGGAGGAATGGCTACACCTTC. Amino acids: CASSDEGRNGYTF.